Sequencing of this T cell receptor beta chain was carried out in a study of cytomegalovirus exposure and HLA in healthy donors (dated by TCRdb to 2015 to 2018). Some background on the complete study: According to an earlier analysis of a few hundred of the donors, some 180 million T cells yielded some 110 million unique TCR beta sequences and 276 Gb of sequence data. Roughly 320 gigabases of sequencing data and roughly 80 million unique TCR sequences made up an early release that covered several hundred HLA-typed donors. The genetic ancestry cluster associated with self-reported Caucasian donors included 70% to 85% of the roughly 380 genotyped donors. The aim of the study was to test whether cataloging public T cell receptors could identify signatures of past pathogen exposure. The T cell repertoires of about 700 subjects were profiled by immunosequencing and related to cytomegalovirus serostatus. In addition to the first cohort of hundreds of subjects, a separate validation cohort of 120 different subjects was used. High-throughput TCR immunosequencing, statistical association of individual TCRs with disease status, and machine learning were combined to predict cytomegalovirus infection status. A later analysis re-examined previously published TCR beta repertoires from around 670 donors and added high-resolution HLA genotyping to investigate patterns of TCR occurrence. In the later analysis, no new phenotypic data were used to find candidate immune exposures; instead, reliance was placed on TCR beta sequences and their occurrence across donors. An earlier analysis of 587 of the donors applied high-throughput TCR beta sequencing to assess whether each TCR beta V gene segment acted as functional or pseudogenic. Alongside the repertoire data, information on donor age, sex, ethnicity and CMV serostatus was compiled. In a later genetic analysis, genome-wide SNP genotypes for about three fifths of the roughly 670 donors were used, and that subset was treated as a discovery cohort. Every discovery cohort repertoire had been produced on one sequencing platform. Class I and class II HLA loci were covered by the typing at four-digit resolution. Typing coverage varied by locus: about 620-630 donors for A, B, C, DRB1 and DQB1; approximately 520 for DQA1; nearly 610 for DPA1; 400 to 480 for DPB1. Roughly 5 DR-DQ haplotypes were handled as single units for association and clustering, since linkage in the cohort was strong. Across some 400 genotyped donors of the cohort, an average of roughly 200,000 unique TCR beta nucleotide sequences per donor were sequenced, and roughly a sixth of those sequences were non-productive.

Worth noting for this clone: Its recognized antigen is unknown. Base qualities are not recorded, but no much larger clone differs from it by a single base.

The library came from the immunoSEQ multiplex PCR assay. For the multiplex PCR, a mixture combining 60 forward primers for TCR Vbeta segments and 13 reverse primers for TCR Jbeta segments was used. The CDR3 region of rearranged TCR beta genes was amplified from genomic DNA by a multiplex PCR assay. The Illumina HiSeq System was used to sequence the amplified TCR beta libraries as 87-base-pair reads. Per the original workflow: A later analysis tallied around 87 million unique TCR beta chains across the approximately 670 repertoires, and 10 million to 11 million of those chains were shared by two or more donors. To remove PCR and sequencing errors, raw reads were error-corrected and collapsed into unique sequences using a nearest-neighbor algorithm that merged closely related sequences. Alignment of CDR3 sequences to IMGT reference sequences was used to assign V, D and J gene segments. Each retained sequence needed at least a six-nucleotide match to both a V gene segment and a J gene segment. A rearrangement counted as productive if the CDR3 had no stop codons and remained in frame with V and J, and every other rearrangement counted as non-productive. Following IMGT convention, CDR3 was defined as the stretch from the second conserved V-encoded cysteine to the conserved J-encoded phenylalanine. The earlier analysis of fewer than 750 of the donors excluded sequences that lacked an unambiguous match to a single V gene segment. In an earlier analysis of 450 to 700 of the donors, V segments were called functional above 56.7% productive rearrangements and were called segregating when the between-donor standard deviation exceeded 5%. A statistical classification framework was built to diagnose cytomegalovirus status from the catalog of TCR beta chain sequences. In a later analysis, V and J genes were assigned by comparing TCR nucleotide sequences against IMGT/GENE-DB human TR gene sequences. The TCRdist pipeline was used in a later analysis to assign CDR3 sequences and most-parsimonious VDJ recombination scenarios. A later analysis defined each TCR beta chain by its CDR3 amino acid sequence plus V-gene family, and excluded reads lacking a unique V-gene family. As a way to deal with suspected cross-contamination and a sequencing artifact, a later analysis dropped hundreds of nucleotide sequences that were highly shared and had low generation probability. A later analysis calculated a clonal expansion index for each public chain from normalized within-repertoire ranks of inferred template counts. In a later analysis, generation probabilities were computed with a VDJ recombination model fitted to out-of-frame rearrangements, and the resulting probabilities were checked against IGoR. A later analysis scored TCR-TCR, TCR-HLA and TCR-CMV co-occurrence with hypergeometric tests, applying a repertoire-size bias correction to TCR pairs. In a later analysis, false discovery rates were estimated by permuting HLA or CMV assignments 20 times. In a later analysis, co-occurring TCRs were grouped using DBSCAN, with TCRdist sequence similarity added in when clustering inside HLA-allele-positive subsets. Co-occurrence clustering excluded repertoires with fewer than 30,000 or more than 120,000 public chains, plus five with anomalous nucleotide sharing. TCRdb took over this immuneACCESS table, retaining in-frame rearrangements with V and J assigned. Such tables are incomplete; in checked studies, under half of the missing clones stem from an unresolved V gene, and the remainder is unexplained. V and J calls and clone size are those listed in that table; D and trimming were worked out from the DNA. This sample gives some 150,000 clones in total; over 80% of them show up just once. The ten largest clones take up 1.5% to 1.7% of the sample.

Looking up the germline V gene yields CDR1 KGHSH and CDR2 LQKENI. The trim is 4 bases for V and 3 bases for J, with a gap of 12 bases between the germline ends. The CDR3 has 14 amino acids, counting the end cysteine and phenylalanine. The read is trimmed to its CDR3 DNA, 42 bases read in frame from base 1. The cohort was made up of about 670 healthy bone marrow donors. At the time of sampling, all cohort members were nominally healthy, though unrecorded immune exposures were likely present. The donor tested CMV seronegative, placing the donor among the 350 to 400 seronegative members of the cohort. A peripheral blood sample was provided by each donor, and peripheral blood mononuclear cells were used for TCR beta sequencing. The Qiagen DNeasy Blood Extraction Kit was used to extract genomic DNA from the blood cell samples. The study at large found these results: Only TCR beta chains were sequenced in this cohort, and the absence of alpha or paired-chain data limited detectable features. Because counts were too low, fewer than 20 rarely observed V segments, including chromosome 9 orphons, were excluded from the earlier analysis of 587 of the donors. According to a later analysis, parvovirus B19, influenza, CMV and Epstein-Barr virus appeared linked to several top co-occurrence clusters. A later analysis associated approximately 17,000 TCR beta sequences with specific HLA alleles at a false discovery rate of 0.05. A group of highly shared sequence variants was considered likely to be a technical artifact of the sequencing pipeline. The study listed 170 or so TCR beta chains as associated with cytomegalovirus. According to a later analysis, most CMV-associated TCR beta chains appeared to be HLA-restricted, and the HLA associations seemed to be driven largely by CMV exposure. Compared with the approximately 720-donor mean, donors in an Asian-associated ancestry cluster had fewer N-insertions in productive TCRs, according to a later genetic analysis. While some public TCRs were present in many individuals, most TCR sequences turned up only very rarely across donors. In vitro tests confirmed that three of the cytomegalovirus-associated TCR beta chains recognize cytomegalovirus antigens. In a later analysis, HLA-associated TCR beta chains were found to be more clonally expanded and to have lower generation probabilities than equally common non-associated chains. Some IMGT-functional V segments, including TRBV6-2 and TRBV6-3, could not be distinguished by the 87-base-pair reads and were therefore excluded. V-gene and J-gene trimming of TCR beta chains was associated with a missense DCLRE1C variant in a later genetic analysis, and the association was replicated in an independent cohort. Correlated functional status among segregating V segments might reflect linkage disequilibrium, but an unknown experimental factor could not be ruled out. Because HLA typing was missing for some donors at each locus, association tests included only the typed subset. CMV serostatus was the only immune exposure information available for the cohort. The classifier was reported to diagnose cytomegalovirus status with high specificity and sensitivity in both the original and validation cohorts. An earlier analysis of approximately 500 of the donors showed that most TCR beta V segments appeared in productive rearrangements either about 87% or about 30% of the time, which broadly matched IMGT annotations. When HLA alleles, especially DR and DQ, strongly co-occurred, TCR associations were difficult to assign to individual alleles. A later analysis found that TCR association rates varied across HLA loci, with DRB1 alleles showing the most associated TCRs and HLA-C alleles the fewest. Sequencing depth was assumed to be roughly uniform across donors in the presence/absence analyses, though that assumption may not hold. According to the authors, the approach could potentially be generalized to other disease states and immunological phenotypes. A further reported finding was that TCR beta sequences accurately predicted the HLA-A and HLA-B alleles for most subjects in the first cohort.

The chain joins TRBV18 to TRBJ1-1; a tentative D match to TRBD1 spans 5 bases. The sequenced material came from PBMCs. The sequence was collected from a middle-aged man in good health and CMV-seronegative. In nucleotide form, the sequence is TGTGCCAGCTCACTTCAGGGCTCCGACACTGAAGCTTTCTTT. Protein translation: CASSLQGSDTEAFF. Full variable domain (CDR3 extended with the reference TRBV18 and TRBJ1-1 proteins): NAGVMQNPRHLVRRRGQEARLRCSPMKGHSHVYWYRQLPEEGLKFMVYLQKENIIDESGMPKERFSAEFPKEGPSILRIQQVVRGDSAAYFCASSLQGSDTEAFFGQGTRLTVV.